These T cell receptor beta chains were read from a single sample in a study of Ad26.COV2.S vaccination and SARS-CoV-2 variants. TCRdb keeps only in-frame clones here, not all; method: immunoSEQ multiplex PCR. The sample records about 350,000 clones, about 85% being singletons. The specimen comprised peripheral blood, sampled in a trial of Ad26.COV2.S vaccine versus placebo. These receptors were collected from a person between 18 and 59 years old who received the Ad26.COV2.S COVID-19 vaccine or a placebo. Each CDR3 is given with its conserved first and last residue.

V gene: TRBV9; J gene: TRBJ1-6; CDR3 protein: CASSGSRQGPYNSPLHF
V gene: TRBV5-1; J gene: TRBJ2-1; CDR3 protein: CASSPRQNDAGEQFF
V gene: TRBV6-2/TRBV6-3; J gene: TRBJ2-2; CDR3 protein: CASSTTTPRTGELFF
V gene: TRBV6-1; J gene: TRBJ1-1; CDR3 protein: CASSEYGAVNTEAFF
V gene: TRBV4-3; J gene: TRBJ2-7; CDR3 protein: CASSQGQGVTYEQYF
V gene: TRBV28; J gene: TRBJ2-5; CDR3 protein: CASSSAGPLETQYF
V gene: TRBV18; J gene: TRBJ2-1; CDR3 protein: CASSAMGLAGPNEQFF
V gene: TRBV10-3; J gene: TRBJ1-4; CDR3 protein: CAMSSGESEKLFF
V gene: TRBV9; J gene: TRBJ2-5; CDR3 protein: CASSVLSSGGGETQYF
V gene: TRBV3-1/TRBV3-2; J gene: TRBJ2-7; CDR3 protein: CASSRVGGGAYEQYF
V gene: TRBV6-1; J gene: TRBJ1-5; CDR3 protein: CASSEFVGQVGGAQHF
V gene: TRBV30; J gene: TRBJ2-2; CDR3 protein: CAWSGYRSTSWSRSVSGELFF
V gene: TRBV5-1; J gene: TRBJ2-3; CDR3 protein: CASSSSGGKDTQYF
V gene: TRBV12-1; J gene: TRBJ2-7; CDR3 protein: CASSFATSYEQYF
V gene: TRBV7-2; J gene: TRBJ1-1; CDR3 protein: CASSLQGWMNTEAFF
V gene: TRBV6-5; J gene: TRBJ2-1; CDR3 protein: CASSYLAPDNMNEQFF
V gene: TRBV27; J gene: TRBJ2-2; CDR3 protein: CASSTRTGTNTGELFF
V gene: TRBV5-1; J gene: TRBJ2-5; CDR3 protein: CASRVGAQETQYF
V gene: TRBV3-1/TRBV3-2; J gene: TRBJ2-3; CDR3 protein: CASSQVAGGSTDTQYF
V gene: TRBV5-1; J gene: TRBJ2-7; CDR3 protein: CASSFEIAGTGWAYEQYF
V gene: TRBV7-6; J gene: TRBJ2-2; CDR3 protein: CASSLGSRNTGELFF
V gene: TRBV6-2/TRBV6-3; J gene: TRBJ1-1; CDR3 protein: CASSYSARRTEAFF
V gene: TRBV10-3; J gene: TRBJ2-3; CDR3 protein: CATGLPRSTDTQYF
V gene: TRBV6-2/TRBV6-3; J gene: TRBJ2-7; CDR3 protein: CASSYSSYEQYF
V gene: TRBV2; J gene: TRBJ2-7; CDR3 protein: CASSAGTELYEQYF
V gene: TRBV4-1; J gene: TRBJ2-5; CDR3 protein: CASSQAVVIAGGWETQYF
V gene: TRBV5-6; J gene: TRBJ2-1; CDR3 protein: CASSPGTGRHEQFF
V gene: TRBV7-6; J gene: TRBJ2-5; CDR3 protein: CASSSFAGTSGAQTQYF
V gene: TRBV11-3; J gene: TRBJ2-3; CDR3 protein: CASSSTPTDTQYF
V gene: TRBV13; J gene: TRBJ2-5; CDR3 protein: CASSTTGRWETQYF
V gene: TRBV28; J gene: TRBJ1-4; CDR3 protein: CASSPLIGNNEKLFF
V gene: TRBV5-4; J gene: TRBJ2-7; CDR3 protein: CASSPGGTREVFLEQYF
V gene: TRBV15; J gene: TRBJ2-7; CDR3 protein: CATSRTGTGHSYEQYF